Listed below are T cell receptor beta chains from one sample, sequenced in a study of blood T cell repertoires in COVID-19. Assay used: immunoSEQ multiplex PCR; TCRdb lists only in-frame clones, some missing. The data hold 200,000 or so clones, with over 80% observed a single time. Sequencing used peripheral blood. The receptors shown here come from a man aged 25 to 45 with COVID-19, enrolled during active disease. Both conserved end residues are part of each CDR3. D genes are given only for firm matches. Size is omitted from some rows. Given values are once, few, many or a class for expanded clones.

V gene	J gene	D gene	clone size	CDR3 DNA	CDR3 protein
TRBV25-1	TRBJ1-2	TRBD1	.	TGTGCCAGCAGTGATCCCGGGACAGGGGCTGCCTATGGCTACACCTTC	CASSDPGTGAAYGYTF
TRBV29-1	TRBJ2-3	.	.	TGCAGCGGCTGGGGGCAGGGTAGCACAGATACGCAGTATTTT	CSGWGQGSTDTQYF
TRBV7-8	TRBJ2-7	.	.	TGTGCCAGCAGCTTACAGGGGTACGAGCAGTACTTC	CASSLQGYEQYF
TRBV24-1	TRBJ1-2	TRBD1	.	TGTGCCACCAGTGATATGACAGGGTCCCCGTATGGCTACACCTTC	CATSDMTGSPYGYTF
TRBV6-6	TRBJ2-2	TRBD1	.	TGTGCCAGCAGTTACTCTGGGACAGGGCTAACCGGGGAGCTGTTTTTT	CASSYSGTGLTGELFF
TRBV27	TRBJ1-1	.	.	TGTGCCAGCAGCGAGGACTATTTAACTCCCACTGAAGCTTTCTTT	CASSEDYLTPTEAFF
TRBV2	TRBJ1-4	TRBD1	.	TGTGCCAGCAGTGCACAAGGACAGGGTGGGGAAAAACTGTTTTTT	CASSAQGQGGEKLFF
TRBV5-4	TRBJ1-6	.	.	TGTGCCAGCAGCCTGGACCCGCCTAGCTCCTATAATTCACCCCTCCACTTT	CASSLDPPSSYNSPLHF
TRBV5-1	TRBJ1-2	.	.	TGCGCCAGCAGCTTGGGCGGGGATGGCTACACCTTC	CASSLGGDGYTF
TRBV6-6	TRBJ1-2	.	.	TGTGCCAGCAGTTACCCGGACAGCCTTAATGGCTACACCTTC	CASSYPDSLNGYTF
TRBV4-2	TRBJ1-2	.	.	TGTGCCAGCAGCGGGGCTGGGTTCGATGGCTACACCTTC	CASSGAGFDGYTF
TRBV6-5	TRBJ2-1	.	.	TGTGCCAGCAGATATGGGCCTATGGACAATGAGCAGTTCTTC	CASRYGPMDNEQFF
TRBV19	TRBJ2-1	TRBD1	.	TGTGCCAGTAGAAGGACAGGGAGTTACAGTGAGCAGTTCTTC	CASRRTGSYSEQFF
TRBV7-3	TRBJ1-1	.	.	TGTGCCAGCAGCCTGGAGCAGAACACTGAAGCTTTCTTT	CASSLEQNTEAFF
TRBV27	TRBJ2-1	.	.	TGTGCCAGCAGTTTATTTACGGGGGAGAATGAGCAGTTCTTC	CASSLFTGENEQFF
TRBV6-1	TRBJ2-7	.	.	TGTGCCAGCAGCCGAGCTATTGACACCCCTCGGCAGTACTTC	CASSRAIDTPRQYF
TRBV28	TRBJ2-2	.	.	TGTGCCAGCAACTCCGGGACTCTGAACACCGGGGAGCTGTTTTTT	CASNSGTLNTGELFF
TRBV28	TRBJ1-1	.	.	TGTGCCACCCTTGCAAATCGAGCTGAAGCTTTCTTT	CATLANRAEAFF
TRBV25-1	TRBJ1-1	TRBD1	.	TGTGCCAGCAGTGGGGACAGGGTTAAAGCTTTCTTT	CASSGDRVKAFF
TRBV5-1	TRBJ1-1	.	.	TGCGCCAGCAGCTTGTGGCGGGGAGGTGGCACTGAAGCTTTCTTT	CASSLWRGGGTEAFF
TRBV6-5	TRBJ2-7	.	.	TGTGCCAGTGAACTAACACACTCCTACGAGCAGTACTTC	CASELTHSYEQYF
TRBV11-2	TRBJ2-2	TRBD1	once	TGTGCCAGCAGCCCACAGGGGGCTTATGTAGGGGAGCTGTTTTTT	CASSPQGAYVGELFF
TRBV6-2/TRBV6-3	TRBJ2-1	.	.	TGTGCCAGCAGTTACTGGGACTCTGCCAATGAGCAGTTCTTC	CASSYWDSANEQFF
TRBV28	TRBJ2-1	.	.	TGTGCCAGCAGTCTACGCAATGAGCAGTTCTTC	CASSLRNEQFF
TRBV27	TRBJ1-1	.	.	TGTGCCAGCAGTTTTAGTTCCCCGCTGAACACTGAAGCTTTCTTT	CASSFSSPLNTEAFF
TRBV7-2	TRBJ2-7	TRBD2	.	TGTGCCAGCAGCTTAGTAGTGTCTAGCGGGGAGATCTACGAGCAGTACTTC	CASSLVVSSGEIYEQYF
TRBV5-4	TRBJ2-2	.	few	TGTGCCAGCAGCTTTCGACAGAGTGCCACCGGGGAGCTGTTTTTT	CASSFRQSATGELFF
TRBV7-2	TRBJ2-7	.	.	TGTGCCAGCAGCTCGCAAACCGGGACACCCTACGAGCAGTACTTC	CASSSQTGTPYEQYF
TRBV5-1	TRBJ2-7	.	.	TGCGCCAGCAGTCCAACACAGAGCCCAAGCTCCTACGAGCAGTACTTC	CASSPTQSPSSYEQYF
TRBV7-3	TRBJ1-4	.	.	TGTGCCAGCAGCTTAACGGGGAGGGCCGGTAATGAAAAACTGTTTTTT	CASSLTGRAGNEKLFF
TRBV12-3/TRBV12-4	TRBJ2-7	TRBD2	.	TGTGCCAGCAGGCTTAGCGGGCACGACGAGCAGTACTTC	CASRLSGHDEQYF
TRBV6-5	TRBJ2-2	.	.	TGTGCCCTGGGGGGTCCCAACACCGGGGAGCTGTTTTTT	CALGGPNTGELFF
TRBV19	TRBJ1-6	.	.	TGTGCCAGTAGTATTGGAGGGAACTATAATTCACCCCTCCACTTT	CASSIGGNYNSPLHF
TRBV5-6	TRBJ2-7	.	.	TGTGCCAGCAGCTTGATAGGCGCGGCCTACGAGCAGTACTTC	CASSLIGAAYEQYF
TRBV27	TRBJ2-7	.	.	TGTGCCAGCAGTTTCGGTACAGGGCCTAGGTACGAGCAGTACTTC	CASSFGTGPRYEQYF
TRBV25-1	TRBJ1-2	TRBD1	.	TGTGCCAGCAGATCGGGACAGGGGGCCCAATACACCTTC	CASRSGQGAQYTF
TRBV2	TRBJ2-4	TRBD2	.	TGTGCCAGCGGCCAGGGACTAGCGGGGAAAAACATTCAGTACTTC	CASGQGLAGKNIQYF
TRBV7-3	TRBJ2-2	TRBD1	.	TGTGCCAGCAGCAGAGCCCCGGGACAGGGGGCTAGCACCGGGGAGCTGTTTTTT	CASSRAPGQGASTGELFF
TRBV9	TRBJ1-6	.	.	TGTGCCAGCAGCGCCTCGGGAGGCGACTTTAATTCACCCCTCCACTTT	CASSASGGDFNSPLHF
TRBV25-1	TRBJ1-1	TRBD1	once	TGTGCCAGCTCTAGACAGGGAAGCACTGAAGCTTTCTTT	CASSRQGSTEAFF
TRBV11-2	TRBJ2-5	TRBD1	.	TGTGCCAGCAGCAGAGGACAGGTTCCTGAGGAGACCCAGTACTTC	CASSRGQVPEETQYF
TRBV3-1/TRBV3-2	TRBJ1-6	TRBD1	.	TGTGCCAGCAGCCCCGGGACAGGTCGAGCTTCACCCCTCCACTTT	CASSPGTGRASPLHF
TRBV5-4	TRBJ1-3	TRBD1	.	TGTGCCAGCAGCTCGAGACAGGGAAATGGAAACACCATATATTTT	CASSSRQGNGNTIYF
TRBV7-3	TRBJ2-3	.	.	TGTGCCAGCAGCTACGGGAGCACAGATACGCAGTATTTT	CASSYGSTDTQYF
TRBV7-9	TRBJ2-1	.	.	TGTGCCAGCAGCTCACTCAGACAGGCCAACAATGAGCAGTTCTTC	CASSSLRQANNEQFF